Listed here is a single T cell receptor (beta chain). Method: immunoSEQ multiplex PCR; TCRdb's copy keeps in-frame clones and lacks some. The repertoire includes fewer than 500,000 clones, roughly 90% of them detected once, and 5.5% to 7.5% sits in the top ten. This entry belongs to a study of control samples from healthy donors and cancer patients. The germline V gene encodes CDR1 LNHDA and CDR2 SQIVND (reference sequence). The CDR3 totals 14 residues. V lost 5 bases, J lost 5 bases, and 13 bases lay in between. The sequencing input was PBMCs. This chain links TRBV19 with TRBJ1-5; possible D gene TRBD1, 5 bases. This sequence originates from a man aged 35-49 years with head and neck cancer. The CDR3 DNA reads as TGTGCCAGTAGTCAAAGACAGTCCGATCAGCCCCAGCATTTT. Protein product: CASSQRQSDQPQHF.